This is a list of T cell receptor beta chains from one sample in a study of blood T cell repertoires in COVID-19. TCRdb keeps only in-frame clones here, not all; method: immunoSEQ multiplex PCR. The sample holds about 200,000 clones; 86% are singletons and the top ten take 5.9%. The sequenced sample was peripheral blood. Source of these receptors: an elderly man with acute or convalescent COVID-19. The CDR3 runs from the conserved cysteine through the conserved F or W. The order of the fields is V gene, D gene, J gene, clone size, CDR3 protein, CDR3 DNA. D genes are given only for firm matches. Expanded clones are given a class, and other clones once, few, many or no size at all.

TRBV9	TRBD2	TRBJ2-5	-	CASSGLAGAAETQYF	TGTGCCAGCAGCGGACTAGCGGGGGCCGCTGAGACCCAGTACTTC
TRBV7-2	-	TRBJ2-2	-	CASSLVFGGAAGELFF	TGTGCCAGCAGCTTAGTGTTTGGAGGGGCTGCCGGGGAGCTGTTTTTT
TRBV5-5	TRBD1	TRBJ2-5	-	CASSSTGQGGETQYF	TGTGCCAGCAGCTCAACGGGACAGGGAGGGGAGACCCAGTACTTC
TRBV18	TRBD2	TRBJ2-5	-	CASSPGLAHETQYF	TGTGCCAGCTCACCTGGACTAGCCCATGAGACCCAGTACTTC
TRBV24-1	-	TRBJ2-7	-	CATSLGVNYEQYF	TGTGCCACCAGTCTTGGAGTCAACTACGAGCAGTACTTC
TRBV7-6	-	TRBJ1-1	-	CASSLGLGRVTEAFF	TGTGCCAGCAGCTTAGGGCTGGGGCGAGTCACTGAAGCTTTCTTT
TRBV18	-	TRBJ2-5	-	CASSRGATTQETQYF	TGTGCCAGCTCACGGGGAGCGACTACTCAAGAGACCCAGTACTTC
TRBV7-2	-	TRBJ2-2	-	CASSQIGAATGELFF	TGTGCCAGCAGCCAAATAGGGGCAGCGACCGGGGAGCTGTTTTTT
TRBV5-1	TRBD1	TRBJ2-6	-	CASSTPNPTGVPSGANVLTF	TGCGCCAGCAGCACCCCGAATCCGACAGGGGTTCCTTCTGGGGCCAACGTCCTGACTTTC
TRBV14	TRBD2	TRBJ2-3	-	CASSQGTSGRPTDTQYF	TGTGCCAGCAGCCAAGGGACTAGCGGGAGGCCCACAGATACGCAGTATTTT
TRBV18	TRBD1	TRBJ1-6	-	CASSPDRVGNSPLHF	TGTGCCAGCTCACCGGACAGGGTAGGGAATTCACCCCTCCACTTT
TRBV15	-	TRBJ2-7	-	CATSTSGQGSRYEQYF	TGTGCCACCAGCACATCGGGTCAGGGGTCCCGCTACGAGCAGTACTTC
TRBV5-6	-	TRBJ2-3	once	CASSFLPAGTDTQYF	TGTGCCAGCAGCTTCCTCCCCGCGGGCACAGATACGCAGTATTTT
TRBV5-1	TRBD2	TRBJ2-3	-	CASSRLASTDTQYF	TGCGCCAGCAGCCGACTAGCGAGCACAGATACGCAGTATTTT
TRBV5-1	-	TRBJ1-4	-	CASSPGLYEKLFF	TGCGCCAGCAGCCCAGGCTTGTATGAAAAACTGTTTTTT
TRBV4-3	-	TRBJ1-2	-	CASSRAGRTGYTF	TGCGCCAGCAGCCGAGCTGGGAGGACCGGCTACACCTTC
TRBV6-6	TRBD2	TRBJ2-7	-	CASSPQPGLAGSYEQYF	TGTGCCAGCAGTCCCCAGCCGGGACTAGCGGGATCCTACGAGCAGTACTTC
TRBV6-2/TRBV6-3	TRBD1	TRBJ1-5	-	CASSKSRDRGILSNQPQHF	TGTGCCAGCAGTAAGAGCCGGGACAGGGGAATTTTGAGCAATCAGCCCCAGCATTTT
TRBV4-3	-	TRBJ1-3	few	CASSPGISGNTIYF	TGCGCCAGCAGCCCCGGGATTTCTGGAAACACCATATATTTT
TRBV25-1	TRBD1	TRBJ2-4	few	CASSDPAGQGRDIQYF	TGTGCCAGCAGTGATCCGGCGGGACAGGGACGGGACATTCAGTACTTC
TRBV25-1	TRBD1	TRBJ1-5	-	CASSAQGSANQPQHF	TGTGCCAGCAGTGCACAGGGGAGTGCCAATCAGCCCCAGCATTTT
TRBV5-4	-	TRBJ1-6	-	CASSFGGNSPLHF	TGTGCCAGCAGCTTTGGGGGGAATTCACCCCTCCACTTT
TRBV7-9	-	TRBJ1-1	-	CASSLWQVTEAFF	TGTGCCAGCAGCTTATGGCAGGTAACTGAAGCTTTCTTT
TRBV6-6	TRBD1	TRBJ2-2	-	CASSRTAGTGANTGELFF	TGTGCCAGCAGCCGAACGGCCGGGACAGGGGCGAACACCGGGGAGCTGTTTTTT
TRBV6-5	-	TRBJ2-7	-	CASSRQYVTYEQYF	TGTGCCAGCAGCAGACAGTACGTCACCTACGAGCAGTACTTC
TRBV29-1	-	TRBJ2-7	-	CSVEAGSIGSYEQYF	TGCAGCGTTGAAGCGGGGTCCATAGGGTCCTACGAGCAGTACTTC
TRBV19	TRBD2	TRBJ2-7	once	CASSILAGVSYEQYF	TGTGCCAGTAGTATATTAGCGGGTGTCTCCTACGAGCAGTACTTC
TRBV29-1	-	TRBJ1-1	-	CSALAPGANTEAFF	TGCAGCGCCCTTGCACCTGGGGCGAACACTGAAGCTTTCTTT
TRBV5-6	TRBD1	TRBJ2-7	-	CASSSDRGRYEQYF	TGTGCCAGCAGCTCGGACAGGGGTAGGTACGAGCAGTACTTC
TRBV2	-	TRBJ1-6	-	CASSDIQLNSPLHF	TGTGCCAGCAGTGACATACAGTTGAATTCACCCCTCCACTTT
TRBV18	-	TRBJ2-5	once	CASSRQVGVETQYF	TGTGCCAGCTCAAGACAGGTGGGGGTAGAGACCCAGTACTTC
TRBV6-5	TRBD2	TRBJ2-7	-	CASRTPAGGNYEQYF	TGTGCCAGCAGGACGCCAGCGGGAGGGAACTACGAGCAGTACTTC
TRBV6-1	TRBD1	TRBJ2-7	few	CASSEGWSGGKYEQYF	TGTGCCAGCAGTGAAGGTTGGTCAGGGGGAAAATACGAGCAGTACTTC
TRBV14	-	TRBJ2-1	-	CASSQPVDSALNEQFF	TGTGCCAGCAGCCAACCGGTGGATAGCGCACTCAATGAGCAGTTCTTC
TRBV7-6	-	TRBJ1-5	-	CASSLAQRDSNQPQHF	TGTGCCAGCAGCTTAGCGCAGAGGGATAGCAATCAGCCCCAGCATTTT
TRBV19	-	TRBJ2-2	-	CASSSGKAANTGELFF	TGTGCCAGTAGCTCCGGGAAAGCCGCGAACACCGGGGAGCTGTTTTTT
TRBV24-1	TRBD2	TRBJ2-1	-	CATSDAGTSGRAREFF	TGTGCCACCAGTGATGCCGGGACTAGCGGGAGGGCACGGGAGTTCTTC